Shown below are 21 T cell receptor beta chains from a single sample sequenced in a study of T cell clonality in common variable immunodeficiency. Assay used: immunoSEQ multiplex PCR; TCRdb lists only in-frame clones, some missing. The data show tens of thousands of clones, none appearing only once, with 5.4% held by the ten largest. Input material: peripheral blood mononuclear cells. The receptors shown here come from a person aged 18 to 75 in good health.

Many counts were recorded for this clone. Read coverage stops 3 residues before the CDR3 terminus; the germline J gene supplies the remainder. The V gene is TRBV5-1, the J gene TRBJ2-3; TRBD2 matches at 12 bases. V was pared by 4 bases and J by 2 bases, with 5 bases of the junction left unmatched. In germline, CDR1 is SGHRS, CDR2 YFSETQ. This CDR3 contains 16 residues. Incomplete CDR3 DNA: TGCGCCAGCAGCACGAGGACTAGCGGGGACACAGATACG. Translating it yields CASSTRTSGDTDT. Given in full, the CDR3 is CASSTRTSGDTDTQYF.

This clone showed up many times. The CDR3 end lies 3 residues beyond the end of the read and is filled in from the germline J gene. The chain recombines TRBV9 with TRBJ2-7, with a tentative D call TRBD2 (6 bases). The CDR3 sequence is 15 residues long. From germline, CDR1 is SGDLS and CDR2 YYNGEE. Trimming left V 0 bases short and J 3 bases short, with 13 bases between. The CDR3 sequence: CASSVDAWGVYEQYF. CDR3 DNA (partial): TGTGCCAGCAGCGTAGATGCTTGGGGGGTCTACGAG. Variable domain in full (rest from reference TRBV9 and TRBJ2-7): DSGVTQTPKHLITATGQRVTLRCSPRSGDLSVYWYQQSLDQGLQFLIQYYNGEERAKGNILERFSAQQFPDLHSELNLSSLELGDSALYFCASSVDAWGVYEQYFGPGTRLTVT.

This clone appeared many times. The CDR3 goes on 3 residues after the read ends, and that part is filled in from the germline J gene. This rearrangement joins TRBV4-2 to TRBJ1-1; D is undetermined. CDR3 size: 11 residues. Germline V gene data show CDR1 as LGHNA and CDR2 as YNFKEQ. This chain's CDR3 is CASSQGAMAFF. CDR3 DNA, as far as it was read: TGTGCCAGCAGCCAAGGAGCGATG.

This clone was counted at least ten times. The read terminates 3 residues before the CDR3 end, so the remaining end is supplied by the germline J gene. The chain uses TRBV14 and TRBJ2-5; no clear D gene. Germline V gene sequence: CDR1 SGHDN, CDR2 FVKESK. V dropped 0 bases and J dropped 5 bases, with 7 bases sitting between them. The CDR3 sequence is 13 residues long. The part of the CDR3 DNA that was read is TGTGCCAGCAGCCAAGATATACGGGAGACC. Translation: CASSQDIRET. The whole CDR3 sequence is CASSQDIRETQYF.

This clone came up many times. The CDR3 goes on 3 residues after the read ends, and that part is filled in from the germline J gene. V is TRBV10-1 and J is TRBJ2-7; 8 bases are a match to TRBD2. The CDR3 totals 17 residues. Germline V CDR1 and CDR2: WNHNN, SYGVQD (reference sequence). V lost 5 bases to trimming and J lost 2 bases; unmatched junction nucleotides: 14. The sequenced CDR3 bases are TGCGCCAGCAGTCCTCCGGCCGGGACTAGATCGGCCTACGAG. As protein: CASSPPAGTRSAYE. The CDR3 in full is CASSPPAGTRSAYEQYF.

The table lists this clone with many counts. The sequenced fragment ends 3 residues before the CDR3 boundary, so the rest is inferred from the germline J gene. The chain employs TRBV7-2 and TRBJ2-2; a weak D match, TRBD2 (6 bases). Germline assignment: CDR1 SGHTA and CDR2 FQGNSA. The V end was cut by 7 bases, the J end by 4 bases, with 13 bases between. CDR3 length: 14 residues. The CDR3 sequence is CASTPWRGTGELFF. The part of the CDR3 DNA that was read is TGTGCCAGCACCCCTTGGAGGGGCACCGGGGAG.

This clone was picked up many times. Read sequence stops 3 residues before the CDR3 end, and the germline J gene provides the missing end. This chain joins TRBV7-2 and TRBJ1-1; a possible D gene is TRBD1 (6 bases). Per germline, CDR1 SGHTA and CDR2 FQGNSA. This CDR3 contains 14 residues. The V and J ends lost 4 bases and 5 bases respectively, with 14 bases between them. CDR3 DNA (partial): TGTGCCAGCAGCTCTCACCAAGGGGGTACTGAA. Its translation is CASSSHQGGTE. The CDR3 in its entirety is CASSSHQGGTEAFF.

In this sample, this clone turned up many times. Partial CDR3 DNA: TGCAGTGCTAGAGTTGAGGGGTCCTCCTACGAG. It codes for CSARVEGSSYE. The entire CDR3 protein reads CSARVEGSSYEQYF. The rearrangement joins TRBV20-1 to TRBJ2-7, with D perhaps matching TRBD1 or TRBD2 (5 bases each). The observed sequence ends 3 residues before the CDR3 terminus, with the missing tail filled in from the germline J gene. This CDR3 contains 14 residues. Germline assignment: CDR1 DFQATT and CDR2 SNEGSKA (reference sequence). V was shortened by 1 base and J by 0 bases, with 10 bases between the two germline ends.

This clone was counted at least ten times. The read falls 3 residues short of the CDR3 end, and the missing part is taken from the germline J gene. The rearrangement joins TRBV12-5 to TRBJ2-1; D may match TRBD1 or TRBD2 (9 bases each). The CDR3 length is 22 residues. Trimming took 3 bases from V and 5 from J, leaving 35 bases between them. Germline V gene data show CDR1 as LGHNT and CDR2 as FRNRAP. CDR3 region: CASGFHTTRGQGEREADNEQFF. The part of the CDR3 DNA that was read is TGTGCTAGTGGTTTCCATACTACCCGGGGACAGGGTGAGCGGGAGGCCGACAATGAG.

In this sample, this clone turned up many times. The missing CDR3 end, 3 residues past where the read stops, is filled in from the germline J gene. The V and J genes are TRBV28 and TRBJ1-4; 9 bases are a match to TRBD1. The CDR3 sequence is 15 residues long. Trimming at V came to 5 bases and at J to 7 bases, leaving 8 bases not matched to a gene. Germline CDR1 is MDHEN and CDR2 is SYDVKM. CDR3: CASSPSTGGGEKLFF. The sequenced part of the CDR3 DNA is TGTGCCAGCAGTCCTTCGACAGGGGGTGGTGAAAAA.

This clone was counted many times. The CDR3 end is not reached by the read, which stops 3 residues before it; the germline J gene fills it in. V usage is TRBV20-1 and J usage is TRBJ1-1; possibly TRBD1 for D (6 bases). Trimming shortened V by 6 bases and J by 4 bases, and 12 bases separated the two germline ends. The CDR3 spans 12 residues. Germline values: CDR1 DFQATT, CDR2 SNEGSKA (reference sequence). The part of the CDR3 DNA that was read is TGCAGTGCACCGAGGGGGGGCACTGAA. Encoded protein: CSAPRGGTE. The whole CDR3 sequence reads CSAPRGGTEAFF.

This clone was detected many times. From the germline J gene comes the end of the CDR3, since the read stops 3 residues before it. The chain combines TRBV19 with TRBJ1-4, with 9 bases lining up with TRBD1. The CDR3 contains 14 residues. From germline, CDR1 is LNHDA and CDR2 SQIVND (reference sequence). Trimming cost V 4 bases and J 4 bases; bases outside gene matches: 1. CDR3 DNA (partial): TGTGCCAGTAGTACGACAGGGGGTAATGAAAAA. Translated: CASSTTGGNEK. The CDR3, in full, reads CASSTTGGNEKLFF.

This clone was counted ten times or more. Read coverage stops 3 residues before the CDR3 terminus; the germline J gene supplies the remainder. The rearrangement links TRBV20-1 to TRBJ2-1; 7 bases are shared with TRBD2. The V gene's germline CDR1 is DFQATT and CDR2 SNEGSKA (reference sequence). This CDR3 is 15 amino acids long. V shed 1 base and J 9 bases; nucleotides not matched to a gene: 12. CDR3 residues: CSARVASGKFGEQFF. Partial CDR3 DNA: TGCAGTGCTAGAGTGGCCAGCGGGAAATTCGGTGAG.

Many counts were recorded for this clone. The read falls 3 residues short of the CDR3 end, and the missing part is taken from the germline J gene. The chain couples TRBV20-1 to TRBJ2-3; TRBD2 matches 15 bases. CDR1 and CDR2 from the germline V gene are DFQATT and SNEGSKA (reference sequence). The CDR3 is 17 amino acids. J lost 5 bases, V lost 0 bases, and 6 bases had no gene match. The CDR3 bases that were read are TGCAGTGCTAGAGATCGGGGACTAGCGGGAGGTAGAGATACG. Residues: CSARDRGLAGGRDT. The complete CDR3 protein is CSARDRGLAGGRDTQYF.

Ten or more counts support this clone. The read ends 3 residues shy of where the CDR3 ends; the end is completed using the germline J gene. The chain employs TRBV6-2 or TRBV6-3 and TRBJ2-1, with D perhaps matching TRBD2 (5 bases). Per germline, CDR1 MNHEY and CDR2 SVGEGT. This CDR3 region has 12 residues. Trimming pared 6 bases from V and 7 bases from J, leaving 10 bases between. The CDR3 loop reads CASSRRGNEQFF. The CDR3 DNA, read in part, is TGTGCCAGCAGCCGCCGGGGAAATGAG.

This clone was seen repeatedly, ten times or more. The CDR3 sequence is CASSLGGLGVYNEQFF. The sequenced CDR3 bases are TGCGCCAGCAGCTTGGGGGGACTAGGTGTCTACAATGAG. The rearrangement uses TRBV5-1 and TRBJ2-1; 8 nucleotides line up with TRBD2. The read terminates 3 residues before the CDR3 end, so the remaining end is supplied by the germline J gene. V trimming: 0 bases; J trimming: 3 bases; junction bases outside the gene matches: 5. Germline lookup yields CDR1 SGHRS and CDR2 YFSETQ. The CDR3 contains 16 residues.

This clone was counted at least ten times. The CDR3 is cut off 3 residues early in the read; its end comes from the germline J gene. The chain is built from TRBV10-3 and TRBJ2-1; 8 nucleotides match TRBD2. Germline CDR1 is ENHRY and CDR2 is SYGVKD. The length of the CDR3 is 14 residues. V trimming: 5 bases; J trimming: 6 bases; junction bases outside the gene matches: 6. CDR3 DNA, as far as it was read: TGTGCCATCAGTCCCGGGACTAGTTCCAATGAG. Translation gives CAISPGTSSNE. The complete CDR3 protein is CAISPGTSSNEQFF.

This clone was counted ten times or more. CDR3 region: CASSPFSPRGATNEKLFF. The sequenced CDR3 bases are TGTGCCAGCTCACCATTCTCACCGAGGGGAGCAACTAATGAAAAA. V gene TRBV18 combines with J gene TRBJ1-4; possibly TRBD1 for D (5 bases). Read sequence stops 3 residues before the CDR3 end, and the germline J gene provides the missing end. Germline CDR1 reads KGHSH; CDR2 reads LQKENI. The CDR3 is 18 residues long. V was clipped by 2 bases and J by 0 bases, with 16 bases between them.

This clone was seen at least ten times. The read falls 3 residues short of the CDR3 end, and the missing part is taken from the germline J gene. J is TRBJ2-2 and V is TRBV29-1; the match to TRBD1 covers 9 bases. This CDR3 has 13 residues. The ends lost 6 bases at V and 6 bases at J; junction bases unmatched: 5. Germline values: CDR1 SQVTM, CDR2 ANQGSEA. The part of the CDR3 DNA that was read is TGCAGCGTCAGGGACAGGGCCCCCGGGGAG. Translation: CSVRDRAPGE. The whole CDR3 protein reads CSVRDRAPGELFF.

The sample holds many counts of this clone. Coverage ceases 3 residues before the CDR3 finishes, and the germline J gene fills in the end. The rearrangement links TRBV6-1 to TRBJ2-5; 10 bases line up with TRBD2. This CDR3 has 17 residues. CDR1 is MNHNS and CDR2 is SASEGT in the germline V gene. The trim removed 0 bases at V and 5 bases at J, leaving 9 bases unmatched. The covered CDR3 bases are TGTGCCAGCAGTGAAGCGGGAGTAGCGGGAGGTTTGGAGACC. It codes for CASSEAGVAGGLET. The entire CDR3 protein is CASSEAGVAGGLETQYF.

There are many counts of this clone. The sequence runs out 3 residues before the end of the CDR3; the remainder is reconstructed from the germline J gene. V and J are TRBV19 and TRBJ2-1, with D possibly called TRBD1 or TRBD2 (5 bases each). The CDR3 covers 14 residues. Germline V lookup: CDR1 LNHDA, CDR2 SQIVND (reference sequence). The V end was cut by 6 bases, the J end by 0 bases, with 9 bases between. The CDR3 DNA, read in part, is TGTGCCAGTAGGAGGGGAAGCTCCTACAATGAG. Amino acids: CASRRGSSYNE. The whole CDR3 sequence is CASRRGSSYNEQFF.